The present entry profiles one T cell receptor beta chain with its context. It has no known antigen specificity. Base qualities are not provided; no much larger clone lies one nucleotide away. This record comes from a study of cytomegalovirus exposure and HLA in healthy donors (dated by TCRdb to the late 2010s). The study in broad terms: An earlier analysis of approximately 590 of the donors reported roughly 270 Gb of sequence data and 117 million unique TCR beta sequences from some 180 million T cells. Every repertoire in the discovery cohort had been generated on one and the same sequencing platform. Alongside the repertoire data, information on donor age, sex, ethnicity and CMV serostatus was compiled. HLA typing covered class I and class II loci at four-digit resolution. A later genetic analysis used genome-wide SNP genotypes for about 65% of the roughly 700 donors, treating that subset as a discovery cohort. In a later analysis, previously published TCR beta repertoires from several hundred donors were re-analyzed and high-resolution HLA genotyping was added so that TCR occurrence patterns could be studied. Rather than drawing on any new phenotypic data, the later analysis identified candidate immune exposures from TCR beta sequences and the way those sequences occurred across donors. Across 398 genotyped donors of the cohort, an average of about 240,000 unique TCR beta nucleotide sequences per donor were sequenced, and around 19% of those sequences were non-productive. The study profiled the T cell repertoires of some 610 subjects by immunosequencing and related them to cytomegalovirus serostatus. In addition to the first cohort of roughly 700 subjects, a separate validation cohort of around 110 different subjects was used. Roughly 300 gigabases of sequencing data and 70 million to 100 million unique TCR sequences were included in an early release covering over 600 HLA-typed donors. The study was designed to test whether signatures of past pathogen exposure could be identified by cataloging public T cell receptors. Roughly 5 DR-DQ haplotypes were handled as single units for association and clustering, since linkage in the cohort was strong. Among the approximately 400 genotyped donors, around 81% belonged to the genetic ancestry cluster associated with self-reported Caucasian donors. To predict cytomegalovirus infection status, the study brought together high-throughput TCR immunosequencing, statistical association of individual TCRs with disease status, and machine learning. Typing coverage differed by locus: A, B, C, DRB1 and DQB1 were typed in about 620-640 donors, DQA1 in roughly 500, DPA1 in approximately 600, and DPB1 in 400 to 490. An earlier analysis of 587 of the donors used high-throughput TCR beta sequencing to judge whether each TCR beta V gene segment behaved as functional or pseudogenic. Beyond this particular receptor, the publication reports: The classifier was reported to diagnose cytomegalovirus status with high specificity and sensitivity in both the original cohort and the validation cohort. Linkage disequilibrium might explain the correlated functional status among segregating V segments, but an unknown experimental factor could not be excluded. According to a later genetic analysis, donors in an Asian-associated ancestry cluster had fewer N-insertions in productive TCRs than the approximately 700-donor mean. While some public TCRs were present in many individuals, most TCR sequences turned up only very rarely across donors. In a later analysis, TCR association rates were found to vary across HLA loci, with the most associated TCRs seen for DRB1 alleles and the fewest for HLA-C alleles. The presence/absence analyses assumed that sequencing depth was roughly uniform across donors, and that assumption may not be true. This cohort had only TCR beta chains sequenced, and the lack of alpha or paired-chain data limited which features could be detected. In vitro tests confirmed that a few of the cytomegalovirus-associated TCR beta chains recognize cytomegalovirus antigens. It was suggested by the authors that the approach could potentially be generalized to other disease states and immunological phenotypes. V-gene and J-gene trimming of TCR beta chains was associated with a missense DCLRE1C variant in a later genetic analysis, and the association was replicated in an independent cohort. Assigning TCR associations to individual alleles was difficult when HLA alleles, especially DR and DQ, strongly co-occurred. At a false discovery rate of 0.05, a later analysis linked 16,951 TCR beta sequences to specific HLA alleles. Because the 87-base-pair reads could not distinguish some IMGT-functional V segments, including TRBV6-2 and TRBV6-3, those segments were excluded. CMV serostatus was the only immune exposure information available for the cohort. In the study, 164 TCR beta chains were listed as associated with cytomegalovirus. A cluster of highly shared sequence variants was judged likely to represent a technical artifact of the sequencing pipeline. In a later analysis, HLA-associated TCR beta chains were found to be more clonally expanded and to have lower generation probabilities than equally common non-associated chains. About 17 rarely observed V segments, including chromosome 9 orphons, were excluded from the earlier analysis of 550 to 700 of the donors because counts were too low. A further reported finding was that TCR beta sequences accurately predicted the HLA-A and HLA-B alleles for most subjects in the first cohort. A later analysis reported that several top co-occurrence clusters appeared linked to parvovirus B19, influenza, CMV and Epstein-Barr virus. HLA typing was unavailable for some donors at each locus, so association tests used only the typed subset. In an earlier analysis of some 500 of the donors, most TCR beta V segments were observed in productive rearrangements about 90% or about 30% of the time, broadly matching IMGT annotations. A later analysis found that most CMV-associated TCR beta chains appeared HLA-restricted, with HLA associations seemingly driven largely by CMV exposure.

Based on the germline V gene, the CDR1 and CDR2 sequences are MNHNS and SASEGT. V loses 7 bases of germline sequence and J loses 14 bases, and the interval between the two ends is 26 bases. The CDR3 holds 14 amino acids from the cysteine to the phenylalanine. Just the 42-base CDR3 DNA is kept, in frame starting at base 1. The cohort was made up of under 800 healthy bone marrow donors. At the time of sampling, all cohort members were nominally healthy, though unrecorded immune exposures were likely present. The donor was CMV seronegative and belonged to the group of over 350 seronegative cohort members. Every donor gave a peripheral blood sample, and the peripheral blood mononuclear cells from that sample were used for TCR beta sequencing. The Qiagen DNeasy Blood Extraction Kit was used to extract genomic DNA from the blood cell samples. Library preparation employed the immunoSEQ multiplex PCR assay. For the multiplex PCR, a mixture combining 60 forward primers for TCR Vbeta segments and 13 reverse primers for TCR Jbeta segments was used. Amplification of the CDR3 region of rearranged TCR beta genes was performed with a multiplex PCR assay on genomic DNA. The Illumina HiSeq System was used to sequence the amplified TCR beta libraries as 87-base-pair reads. The study's own analysis went as follows. A later analysis tallied 75 million to 95 million unique TCR beta chains across the 700 or so repertoires, and roughly 11 million of those chains were shared by two or more donors. A nearest-neighbor algorithm error-corrected the raw reads and collapsed the reads into unique sequences, merging closely related sequences to remove PCR and sequencing errors. V, D and J gene segments were assigned by aligning CDR3 sequences to IMGT reference sequences. For a sequence to be retained, a match of at least six nucleotides was required to both a V gene segment and a J gene segment. A rearrangement counted as productive if the CDR3 had no stop codons and remained in frame with V and J, and every other rearrangement counted as non-productive. CDR3 was defined according to IMGT convention as the region running from the second conserved V-encoded cysteine to the conserved J-encoded phenylalanine. The earlier analysis of some 540 of the donors excluded any sequence lacking an unambiguous match to a single V gene segment. In an earlier analysis of approximately 590 of the donors, V segments were called functional above 56.7% productive rearrangements and were called segregating when the between-donor standard deviation exceeded 5%. To diagnose cytomegalovirus status from the catalog of TCR beta chain sequences, a statistical classification framework was built. A later analysis assigned V and J genes by comparing TCR nucleotide sequences with IMGT/GENE-DB human TR gene sequences. The TCRdist pipeline was used in a later analysis to assign CDR3 sequences and most-parsimonious VDJ recombination scenarios. In a later analysis, each TCR beta chain was defined by its CDR3 amino acid sequence together with its V-gene family, and reads lacking a unique V-gene family were excluded. To address suspected cross-contamination and a sequencing artifact, a later analysis removed 450 to 700 highly shared, low-generation-probability nucleotide sequences. For each public chain, a later analysis derived a clonal expansion index from normalized ranks of inferred template counts within each repertoire. A later analysis computed generation probabilities with a VDJ recombination model fitted to out-of-frame rearrangements, and checked the results against IGoR. In a later analysis, TCR-TCR, TCR-HLA and TCR-CMV co-occurrence was scored with hypergeometric tests, and a repertoire-size bias correction was applied to TCR pairs. To estimate false discovery rates, a later analysis permuted the HLA or CMV assignments 20 times. A later analysis grouped co-occurring TCRs with DBSCAN, adding TCRdist sequence similarity when clustering within HLA-allele-positive subsets. Repertoires with fewer than 30,000 or more than 120,000 public chains, plus five repertoires with anomalous nucleotide sharing, were excluded from co-occurrence clustering. TCRdb limited this immuneACCESS table to in-frame rearrangements with V and J called. A share of clones is missing; checked studies link under half to unresolved V genes, and the rest is unexplained. Clone size and the V and J calls come from that table; the DNA yielded D and trimming. This sample comprises about 98,000 clones, roughly 80% of them detected only once. The ten largest make up 2.6% of the sample.

Material: PBMCs. The chain joins TRBV6-1 to TRBJ1-2; the D gene is not confidently resolved. This sequence originates from a middle-aged man in good health and CMV-seronegative. The CDR3 protein sequence reads: CASTPQLGPGWYTF. The DNA reads as follows: TGTGCCAGCACCCCCCAGTTGGGCCCGGGGTGGTATACCTTC.